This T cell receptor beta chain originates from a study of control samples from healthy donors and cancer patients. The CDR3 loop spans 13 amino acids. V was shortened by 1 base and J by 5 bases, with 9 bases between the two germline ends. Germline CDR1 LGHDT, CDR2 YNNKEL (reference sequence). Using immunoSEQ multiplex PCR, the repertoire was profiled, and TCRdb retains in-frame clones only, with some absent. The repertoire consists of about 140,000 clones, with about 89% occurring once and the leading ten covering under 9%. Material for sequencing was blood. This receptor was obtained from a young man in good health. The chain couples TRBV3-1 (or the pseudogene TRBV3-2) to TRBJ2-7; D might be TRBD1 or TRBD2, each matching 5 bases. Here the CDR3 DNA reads TGTGCCAGCAGCCAAGCGGGGCAGGACGAGCAGTACTTC. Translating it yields CASSQAGQDEQYF.